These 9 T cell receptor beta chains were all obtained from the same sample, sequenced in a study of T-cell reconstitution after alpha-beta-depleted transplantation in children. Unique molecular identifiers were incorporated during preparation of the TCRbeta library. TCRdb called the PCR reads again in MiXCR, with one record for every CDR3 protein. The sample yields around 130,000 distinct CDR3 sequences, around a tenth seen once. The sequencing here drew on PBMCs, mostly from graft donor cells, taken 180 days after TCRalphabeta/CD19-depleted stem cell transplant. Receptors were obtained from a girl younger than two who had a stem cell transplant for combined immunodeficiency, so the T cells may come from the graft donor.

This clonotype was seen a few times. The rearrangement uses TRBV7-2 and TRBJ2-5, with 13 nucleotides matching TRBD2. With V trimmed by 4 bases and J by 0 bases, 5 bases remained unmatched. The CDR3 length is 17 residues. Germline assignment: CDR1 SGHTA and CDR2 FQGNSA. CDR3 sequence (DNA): TGTGCCAGCAGCTCTGGACTAGCGGGGGCGTACCAAGAGACCCAGTACTTC. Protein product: CASSSGLAGAYQETQYF.

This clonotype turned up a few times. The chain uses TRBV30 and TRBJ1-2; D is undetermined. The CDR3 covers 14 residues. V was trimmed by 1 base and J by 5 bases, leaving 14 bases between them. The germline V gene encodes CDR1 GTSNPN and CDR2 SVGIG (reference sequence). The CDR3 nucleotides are TGTGCCTGGAGTGCTCGCAAGCGAGGTTATGGCTACACCTTC. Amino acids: CAWSARKRGYGYTF.

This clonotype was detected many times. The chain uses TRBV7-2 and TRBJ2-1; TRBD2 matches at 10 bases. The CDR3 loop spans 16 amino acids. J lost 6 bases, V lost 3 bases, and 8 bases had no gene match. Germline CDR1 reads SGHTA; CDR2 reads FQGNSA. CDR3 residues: CASSFYSGGVPNEQFF. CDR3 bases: TGTGCCAGCAGCTTTTACAGCGGGGGGGTCCCCAATGAGCAGTTCTTC.

The CDR3 region is CASSLAGGRDTEAFF. CDR3 bases: TGCGCCAGCAGCTTGGCGGGGGGAAGAGACACTGAAGCTTTCTTT. J is TRBJ1-1 and V is TRBV5-1; a weak D match, TRBD1 (5 bases). There are 15 residues in the CDR3. The germline CDR1 and CDR2 sequences are SGHRS and YFSETQ. Trimming cost V 0 bases and J 3 bases, with 12 bases left between them.

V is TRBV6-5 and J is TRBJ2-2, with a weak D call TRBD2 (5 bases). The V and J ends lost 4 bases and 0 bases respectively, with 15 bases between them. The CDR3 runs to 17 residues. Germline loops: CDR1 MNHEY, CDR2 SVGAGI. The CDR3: CASSSLWEFANTGELFF. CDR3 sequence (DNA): TGTGCCAGCAGTTCCCTCTGGGAGTTCGCGAACACCGGGGAGCTGTTTTTT.

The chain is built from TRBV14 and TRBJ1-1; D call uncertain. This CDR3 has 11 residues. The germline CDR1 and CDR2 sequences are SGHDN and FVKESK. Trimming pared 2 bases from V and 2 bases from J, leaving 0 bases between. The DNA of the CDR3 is TGTGCCAGCAGCCAAAACACTGAAGCTTTCTTT. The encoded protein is CASSQNTEAFF. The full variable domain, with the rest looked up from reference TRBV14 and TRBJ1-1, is EAGVTQFPSHSVIEKGQTVTLRCDPISGHDNLYWYRRVMGKEIKFLLHFVKESKQDESGMPNNRFLAERTGGTYSTLKVQPAELEDSGVYFCASSQNTEAFFGQGTRLTVV.

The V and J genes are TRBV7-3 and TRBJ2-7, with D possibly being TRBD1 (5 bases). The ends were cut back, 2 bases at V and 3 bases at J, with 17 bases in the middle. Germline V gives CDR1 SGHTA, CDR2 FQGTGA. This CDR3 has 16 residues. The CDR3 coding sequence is TGTGCCAGCAGCTTAGTCCCGACAGAGACCTACTACGAGCAGTACTTC. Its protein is CASSLVPTETYYEQYF. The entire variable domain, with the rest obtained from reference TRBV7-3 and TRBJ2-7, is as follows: GAGVSQTPSNKVTEKGKYVELRCDPISGHTALYWYRQSLGQGPEFLIYFQGTGAADDSGLPNDRFFAVRPEGSVSTLKIQRTERGDSAVYLCASSLVPTETYYEQYFGPGTRLTVT.

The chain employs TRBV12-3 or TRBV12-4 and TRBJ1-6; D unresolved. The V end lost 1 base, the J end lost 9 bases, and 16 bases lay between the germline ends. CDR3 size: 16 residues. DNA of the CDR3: TGTGCCAGCAGTTTAGTCGGGTCGCCGACGCGTTCACCCCTCCACTTT. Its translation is CASSLVGSPTRSPLHF.

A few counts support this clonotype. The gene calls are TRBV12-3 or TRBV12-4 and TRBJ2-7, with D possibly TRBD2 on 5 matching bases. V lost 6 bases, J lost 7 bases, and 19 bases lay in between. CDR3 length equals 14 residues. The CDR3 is CASRGWAGSGEQYF. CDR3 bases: TGTGCCAGCAGGGGATGGGCGGGTTCGGGTGAGCAGTACTTC.